There are many counts of the clone carrying this T cell receptor beta chain. The source of the sample is a study of T cells in Graves' hyperthyroidism and ophthalmopathy. The wider study: Peripheral blood sampling occurred at initial diagnosis, before any treatment.

From germline, CDR1 is SGHNT and CDR2 YENEEA. V gave up 4 bases and J gave up 5 bases; unmatched junction bases: 6. The CDR3 sequence is 14 residues long. A NOSPECS grade of at least 4, a Clinical Activity Score of at least 3 and duration under 3 months were recorded in ophthalmopathy patients. The TCR beta CDR3 regions underwent amplification using RNA transcripts as the source. TCR CDR3 underwent first-round RT-PCR with the HTBI primer set. TCRdb redid the calling of the multiplex PCR reads with MiXCR, one entry per CDR3 protein. The table has 500,000 to 750,000 distinct CDR3 sequences, approximately 15% seen once.

The specimen was blood. This rearrangement joins TRBV11-3 to TRBJ2-5; TRBD1 matches at 8 bases. The TCR was taken from a woman under 30 with Graves' ophthalmopathy. DNA for the CDR3: TGTGCCAGCAGCTCAACGGACAGGGCCGAGACCCAGTACTTC. The encoded protein is CASSSTDRAETQYF. The entire variable domain, with the rest obtained from reference TRBV11-3 and TRBJ2-5, is as follows: EAGVVQSPRYKIIEKKQPVAFWCNPISGHNTLYWYLQNLGQGPELLIRYENEEAVDDSQLPKDRFSAERLKGVDSTLKIQPAELGDSAVYLCASSSTDRAETQYFGPGTRLLVL.